The table lists the clone carrying this TCR beta chain with a count of one. Seattle cases were enrolled at active infection and followed longitudinally. The germline gives CDR1 ENHRY, CDR2 SYGVKD. The CDR3 loop spans 16 amino acids. After removal of 4 bases from V and 9 bases from J, the junction contained 15 bases not matched to a gene. This specimen comes from a study of blood T cell repertoires in COVID-19. Study-wide context: COVID-19 samples from acute and convalescent phases originated in the United States, Italy and Spain. T cells, B-cell-depleted T cells, or PBMCs provided the cDNA or gDNA that served as material.

Original data processing: Estimates of nucleated cell counts were drawn from the amplification of reference gene primers. Repertoires were generated with immunoSEQ multiplex PCR, while TCRdb's copy carries only in-frame clones and drops some. The V and J calls and the clone size are those of that table, but D and trimming were determined from the DNA. The data hold some 150,000 clones, with about 76% observed a single time. This clonotype was sampled from a woman between 70 and 85 years old with COVID-19, enrolled during active disease. This rearrangement joins TRBV10-3 to TRBJ2-5; 9 bases are a match to TRBD1. The sample taken for sequencing was peripheral blood. The CDR3 nucleotides are TGTGCCATCAGTGTGATGGCGGGGACAGGGCTTTTGGCCCAGTACTTC. Its protein product is CAISVMAGTGLLAQYF.